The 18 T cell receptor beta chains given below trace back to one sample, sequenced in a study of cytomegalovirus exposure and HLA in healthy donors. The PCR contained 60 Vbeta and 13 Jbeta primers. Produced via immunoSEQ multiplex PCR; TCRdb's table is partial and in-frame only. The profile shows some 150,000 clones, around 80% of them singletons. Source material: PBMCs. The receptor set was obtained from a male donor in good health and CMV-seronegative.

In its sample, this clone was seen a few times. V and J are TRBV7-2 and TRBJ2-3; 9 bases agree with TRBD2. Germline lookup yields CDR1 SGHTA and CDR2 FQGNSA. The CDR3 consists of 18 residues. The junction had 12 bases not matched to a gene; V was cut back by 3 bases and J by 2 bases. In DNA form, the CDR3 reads TGTGCCAGCAGCTTTGTTCTTCCCGGACTAGCGACCACAGATACGCAGTATTTT. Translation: CASSFVLPGLATTDTQYF.

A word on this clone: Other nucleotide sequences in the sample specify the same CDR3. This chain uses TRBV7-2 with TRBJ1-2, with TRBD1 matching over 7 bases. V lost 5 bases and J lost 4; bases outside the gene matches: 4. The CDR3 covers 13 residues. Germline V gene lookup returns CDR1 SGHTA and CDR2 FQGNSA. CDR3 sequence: CASSPGQVYGYTF. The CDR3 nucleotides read TGTGCCAGCAGCCCCGGACAGGTCTATGGCTACACCTTC.

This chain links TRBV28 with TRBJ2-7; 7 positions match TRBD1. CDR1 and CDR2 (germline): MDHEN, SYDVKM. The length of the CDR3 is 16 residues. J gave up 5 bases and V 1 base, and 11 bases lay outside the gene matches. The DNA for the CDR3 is TGTGCCAGCAGTTTATCGGTGGCAGGGACAGTCCACGAGCAGTACTTC. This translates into CASSLSVAGTVHEQYF.

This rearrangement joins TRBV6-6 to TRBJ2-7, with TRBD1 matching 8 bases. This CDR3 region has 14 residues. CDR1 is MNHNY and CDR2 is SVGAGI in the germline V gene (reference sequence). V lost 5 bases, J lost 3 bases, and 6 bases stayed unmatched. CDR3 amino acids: CASSAGTGRYEQYF. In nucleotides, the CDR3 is TGTGCCAGCAGTGCCGGGACAGGTCGCTACGAGCAGTACTTC.

The CDR3 loop is CASSVEASGQETQYF. The DNA for the CDR3 is TGTGCCAGCAGCGTAGAGGCGTCGGGGCAAGAGACCCAGTACTTC. The J gene is TRBJ2-5, the V gene TRBV9, with a weak D call TRBD2 (5 bases). With 0 bases removed from V and 2 bases from J, the gap between germline ends came to 11 bases. CDR1 SGDLS and CDR2 YYNGEE come from the germline V gene. The CDR3 spans 15 residues. The entire variable domain, with the rest obtained from reference TRBV9 and TRBJ2-5, is as follows: DSGVTQTPKHLITATGQRVTLRCSPRSGDLSVYWYQQSLDQGLQFLIQYYNGEERAKGNILERFSAQQFPDLHSELNLSSLELGDSALYFCASSVEASGQETQYFGPGTRLLVL.

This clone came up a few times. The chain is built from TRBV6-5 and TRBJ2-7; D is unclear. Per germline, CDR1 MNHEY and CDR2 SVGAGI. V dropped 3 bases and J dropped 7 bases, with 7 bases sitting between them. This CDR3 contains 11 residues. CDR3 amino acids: CASSYSREQYF. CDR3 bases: TGTGCCAGCAGTTATAGTCGGGAGCAGTACTTC.

Here the CDR3 DNA reads TGTGCCAGCAGCTTGAGGGCATACAATGAGCAGTTCTTC. Its translation is CASSLRAYNEQFF. The chain carries TRBV11-1 and TRBJ2-1; D possibly corresponds to TRBD2 (5 bases). The V and J ends lost 3 bases and 4 bases respectively, with 7 bases between them. The CDR3 loop spans 13 amino acids. Germline V gene lookup returns CDR1 SGHAT and CDR2 FQDESV (reference sequence).

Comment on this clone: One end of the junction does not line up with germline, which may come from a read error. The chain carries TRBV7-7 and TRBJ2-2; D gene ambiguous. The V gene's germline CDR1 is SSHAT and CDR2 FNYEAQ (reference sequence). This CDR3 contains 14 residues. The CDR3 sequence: CASSPSTNTGELFF. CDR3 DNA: TGTGCTAGCAGCCCGTCTACGAACACCGGGGAGCTGTTTTTT.

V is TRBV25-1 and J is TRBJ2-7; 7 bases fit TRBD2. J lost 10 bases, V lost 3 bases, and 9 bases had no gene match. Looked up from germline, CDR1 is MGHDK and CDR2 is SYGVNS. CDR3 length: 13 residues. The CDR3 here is CASSDPGLPKQYF. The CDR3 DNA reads TGTGCCAGCAGTGACCCGGGACTACCGAAACAGTACTTC.

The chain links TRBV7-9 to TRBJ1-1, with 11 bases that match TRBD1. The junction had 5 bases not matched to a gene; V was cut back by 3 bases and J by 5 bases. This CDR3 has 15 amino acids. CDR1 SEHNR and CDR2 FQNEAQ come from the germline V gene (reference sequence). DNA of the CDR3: TGTGCCAGCAGCTTGGGGGGACAGGGGGTAACTGAAGCTTTCTTT. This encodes CASSLGGQGVTEAFF. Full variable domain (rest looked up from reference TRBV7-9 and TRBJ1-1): DTGVSQNPRHKITKRGQNVTFRCDPISEHNRLYWYRQTLGQGPEFLTYFQNEAQLEKSRLLSDRFSAERPKGSFSTLEIQRTEQGDSAMYLCASSLGGQGVTEAFFGQGTRLTVV.

CDR3 sequence (DNA): TGTGCCAGCAGTTACTCTAGAACAGGGGGCAGTTACGAGCAGTACTTC. This translates into CASSYSRTGGSYEQYF. The chain couples TRBV6-5 to TRBJ2-7; 9 bases agree with TRBD1. This CDR3 is built from 16 residues. The V gene's germline CDR1 is MNHEY and CDR2 SVGAGI. Unmatched junction bases numbered 7, after V lost 0 bases and J lost 4 bases.

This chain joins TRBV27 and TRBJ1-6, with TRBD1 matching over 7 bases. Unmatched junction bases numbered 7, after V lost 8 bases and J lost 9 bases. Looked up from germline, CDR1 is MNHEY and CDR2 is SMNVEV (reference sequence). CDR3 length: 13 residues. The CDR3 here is CASRWDRGSPLHF. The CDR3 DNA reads TGTGCCAGCCGATGGGACAGAGGTTCACCCCTCCACTTT.

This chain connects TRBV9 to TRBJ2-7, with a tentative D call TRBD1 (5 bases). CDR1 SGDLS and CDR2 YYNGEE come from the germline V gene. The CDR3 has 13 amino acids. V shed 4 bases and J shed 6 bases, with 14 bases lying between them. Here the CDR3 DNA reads TGTGCCAGCAGCCCCAGGGTATGGAGCGAGCAGTACTTC. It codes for CASSPRVWSEQYF.

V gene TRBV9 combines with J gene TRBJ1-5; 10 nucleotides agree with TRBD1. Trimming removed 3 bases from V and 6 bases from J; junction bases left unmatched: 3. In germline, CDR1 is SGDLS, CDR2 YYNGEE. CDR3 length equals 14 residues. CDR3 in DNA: TGTGCCAGCAGCGAGACAGGGGGCGGTCAGCCCCAGCATTTT. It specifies CASSETGGGQPQHF.

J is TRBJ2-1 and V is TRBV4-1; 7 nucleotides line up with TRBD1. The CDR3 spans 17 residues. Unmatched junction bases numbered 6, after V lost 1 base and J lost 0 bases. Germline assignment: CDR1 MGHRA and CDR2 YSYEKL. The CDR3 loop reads CASSQVRAGGSYNEQFF. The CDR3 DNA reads TGCGCCAGCAGCCAAGTAAGGGCAGGGGGCTCCTACAATGAGCAGTTCTTC.

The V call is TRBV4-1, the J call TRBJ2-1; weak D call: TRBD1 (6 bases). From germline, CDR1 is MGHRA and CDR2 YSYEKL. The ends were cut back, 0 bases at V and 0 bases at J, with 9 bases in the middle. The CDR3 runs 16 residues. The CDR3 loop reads CASSQEFRGSYNEQFF. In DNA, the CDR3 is TGCGCCAGCAGCCAAGAGTTCAGGGGCTCCTACAATGAGCAGTTCTTC.

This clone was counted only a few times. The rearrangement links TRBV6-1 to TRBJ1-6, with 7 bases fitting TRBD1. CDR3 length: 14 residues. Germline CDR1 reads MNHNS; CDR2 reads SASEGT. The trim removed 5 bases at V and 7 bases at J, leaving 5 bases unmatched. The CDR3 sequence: CASSPGTENSPLHF. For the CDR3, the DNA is TGTGCCAGCAGTCCGGGGACAGAGAATTCACCCCTCCACTTT.

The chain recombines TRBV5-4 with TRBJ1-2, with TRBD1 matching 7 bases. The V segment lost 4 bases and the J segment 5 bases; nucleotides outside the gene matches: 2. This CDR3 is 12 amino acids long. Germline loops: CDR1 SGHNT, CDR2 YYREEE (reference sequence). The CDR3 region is CASSRDSYGYTF. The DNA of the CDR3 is TGTGCCAGCAGCCGGGACAGTTATGGCTACACCTTC.